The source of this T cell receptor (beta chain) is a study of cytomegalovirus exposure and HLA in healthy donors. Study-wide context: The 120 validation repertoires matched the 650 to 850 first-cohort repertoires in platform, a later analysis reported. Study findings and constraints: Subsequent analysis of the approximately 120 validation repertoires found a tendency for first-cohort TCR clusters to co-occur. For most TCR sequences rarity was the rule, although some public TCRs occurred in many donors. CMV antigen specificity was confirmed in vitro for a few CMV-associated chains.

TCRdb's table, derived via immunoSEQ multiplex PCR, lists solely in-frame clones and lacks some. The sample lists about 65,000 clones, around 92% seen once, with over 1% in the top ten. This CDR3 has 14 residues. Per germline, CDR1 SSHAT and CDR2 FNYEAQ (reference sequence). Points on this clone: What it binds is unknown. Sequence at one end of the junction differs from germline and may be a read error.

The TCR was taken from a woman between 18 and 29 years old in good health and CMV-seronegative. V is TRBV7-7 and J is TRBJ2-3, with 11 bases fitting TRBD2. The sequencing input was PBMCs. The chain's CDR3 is CASSHGLAGDTQYF. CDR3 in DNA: TGTGCTAGCAGCCACGGACTAGCGGGAGATACGCAGTATTTT.